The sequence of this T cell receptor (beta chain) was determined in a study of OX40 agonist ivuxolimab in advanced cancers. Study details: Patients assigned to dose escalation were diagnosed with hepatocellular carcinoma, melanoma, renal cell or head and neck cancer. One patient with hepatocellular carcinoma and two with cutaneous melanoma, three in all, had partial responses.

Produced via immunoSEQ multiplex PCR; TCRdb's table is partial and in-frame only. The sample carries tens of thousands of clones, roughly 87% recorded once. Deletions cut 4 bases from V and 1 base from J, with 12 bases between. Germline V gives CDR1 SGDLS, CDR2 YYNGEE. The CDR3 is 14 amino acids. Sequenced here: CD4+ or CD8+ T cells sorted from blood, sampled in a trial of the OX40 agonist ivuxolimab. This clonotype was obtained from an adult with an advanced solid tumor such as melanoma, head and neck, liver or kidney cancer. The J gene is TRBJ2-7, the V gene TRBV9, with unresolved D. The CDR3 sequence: CASSRSATSYEQYF. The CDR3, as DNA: TGTGCCAGCAGCCGTTCGGCCACATCCTACGAGCAGTACTTC.